The 27 T cell receptor beta chains below all came from one sample that was sequenced in a study of shared clonotypes between healthy human individuals. Here immunoSEQ multiplex PCR was the method, and the copy in TCRdb shows in-frame clones only, minus some. Of about 2.3 million clones in the sample, about nine tenths were seen once. Specimen: naive CD4+ T cells from PBMCs. The subset was: CD45RA+ positively selected. Receptors originate from a man aged 18 to 30 in good health. Some clones in this sample may be carry-over from other donors' samples.

The chain is built from TRBV30 and TRBJ2-3, with TRBD2 as a possible D gene (6 bases). The germline gives CDR1 GTSNPN, CDR2 SVGIG (reference sequence). The CDR3 runs to 15 residues. Trimming shortened V by 2 bases and J by 3 bases, and 15 bases separated the two germline ends. CDR3 protein: CAWSILTGTTDTQYF. The CDR3 nucleotides read TGTGCCTGGAGTATTCTTACCGGGACTACAGATACGCAGTATTTT.

CDR3 loop: CASSLRRLTHEQYF. DNA for the CDR3: TGTGCCAGCAGCTTGCGTCGGTTAACCCACGAGCAGTACTTC. This chain links TRBV7-2 with TRBJ2-7; no clear D gene. CDR1 and CDR2 from the germline V gene are SGHTA and FQGNSA. This CDR3 has 14 amino acids. V lost 3 bases, J lost 5 bases, and 14 bases lay in between. The full variable domain, completed using reference TRBV7-2 and TRBJ2-7, is GAGVSQSPSNKVTEKGKDVELRCDPISGHTALYWYRQSLGQGLEFLIYFQGNSAPDKSGLPSDRFSAERTGGSVSTLTIQRTQQEDSAVYLCASSLRRLTHEQYFGPGTRLTVT.

This chain uses TRBV2 with TRBJ2-1; 11 bases match TRBD2. The CDR3 is 20 amino acids. Germline V lookup: CDR1 SNHLY, CDR2 FYNNEI. V gave up 4 bases and J gave up 0 bases; unmatched junction bases: 14. The CDR3 coding sequence is TGTGCCAGCAGTGGCCCTAGCGGGAGGTCCTTCGGTAGCTCCTACAATGAGCAGTTCTTC. Translation gives CASSGPSGRSFGSSYNEQFF. The full variable domain, in which reference TRBV2 and TRBJ2-1 provide the parts outside the CDR3, is EPEVTQTPSHQVTQMGQEVILRCVPISNHLYFYWYRQILGQKVEFLVSFYNNEISEKSEIFDDQFSVERPDGSNFTLKIRSTKLEDSAMYFCASSGPSGRSFGSSYNEQFFGPGTRLTVL.

The chain couples TRBV2 to TRBJ2-3, with unresolved D. V lost 5 bases and J lost 0, with 12 bases in between. The CDR3 extends over 15 amino acids. Germline CDR1 and CDR2: SNHLY and FYNNEI. CDR3 amino acids: CASSNLVGSTDTQYF. CDR3 nucleotides: TGTGCCAGCAGTAACCTGGTCGGGAGCACAGATACGCAGTATTTT. The whole variable domain, remainder taken from reference TRBV2 and TRBJ2-3, is EPEVTQTPSHQVTQMGQEVILRCVPISNHLYFYWYRQILGQKVEFLVSFYNNEISEKSEIFDDQFSVERPDGSNFTLKIRSTKLEDSAMYFCASSNLVGSTDTQYFGPGTRLTVL.

This sequence joins TRBV2 and TRBJ1-2; 7 bases align to TRBD1. Looked up from germline, CDR1 is SNHLY and CDR2 is FYNNEI. With V trimmed by 8 bases and J by 4 bases, 7 bases remained unmatched. There are 13 residues in the CDR3. The CDR3 protein is CASGGGTVYGYTF. The CDR3 DNA is TGTGCCAGCGGGGGGGGGACAGTCTATGGCTACACCTTC.

The V and J genes are TRBV7-9 and TRBJ1-1; D call uncertain. Germline CDR1 SEHNR, CDR2 FQNEAQ (reference sequence). V lost 5 bases and J lost 4, with 8 bases in between. This CDR3 contains 12 residues. The CDR3 spells CASSQGRTEAFF. The CDR3, as DNA: TGTGCCAGCAGCCAAGGACGCACTGAAGCTTTCTTT.

Only one count was recorded for this clone. The chain recombines TRBV6-1 with TRBJ1-1; TRBD1 matches 8 bases. The germline CDR1 and CDR2 sequences are MNHNS and SASEGT. CDR3 length: 13 residues. The trim removed 6 bases at V and 9 bases at J, leaving 9 bases unmatched. The chain's CDR3 is CASRGPGQEQAFF. The CDR3 DNA sequence: TGTGCCAGCAGGGGCCCGGGACAGGAACAAGCTTTCTTT.

The gene calls are TRBV7-8 and TRBJ1-5, with TRBD1 matching 7 bases. CDR1 and CDR2 (germline): SGHVS, FQNEAQ. With V trimmed by 4 bases and J by 2 bases, 11 bases remained unmatched. CDR3 size: 17 residues. This CDR3 is CASSSRQGSSGNQPQHF. CDR3 sequence (DNA): TGTGCCAGCAGCTCGAGACAGGGTAGTTCGGGCAATCAGCCCCAGCATTTT.

The chain joins TRBV6-1 to TRBJ1-5, with D unclear. Trimming took off 8 bases at V and 6 bases at J, with 11 bases between the two ends. The CDR3 sequence is 12 residues long. The germline CDR1 and CDR2 sequences are MNHNS and SASEGT. CDR3 sequence: CASHRVGQPQHF. The DNA of the CDR3 is TGTGCCAGCCACCGGGTTGGTCAGCCCCAGCATTTT.

The rearrangement joins TRBV9 to TRBJ2-4, with TRBD1 identical over 7 bases. Germline V CDR1 and CDR2: SGDLS, YYNGEE. The ends lost 4 bases at V and 5 bases at J; junction bases unmatched: 12. The CDR3 totals 16 residues. In DNA, the CDR3 is TGTGCCAGCAGCTCTACCTTTACAGGGGTGGAAAACATTCAGTACTTC. The encoded protein is CASSSTFTGVENIQYF.

This clone was seen only once. The V call is TRBV10-1, the J call TRBJ2-6; TRBD1 or TRBD2 may be the D gene (6 bases each). Germline CDR1 WNHNN, CDR2 SYGVQD (reference sequence). V dropped 0 bases and J dropped 0 bases, with 12 bases sitting between them. The CDR3 totals 18 residues. The CDR3 sequence: CASSESRGVGSGANVLTF. CDR3 sequence (DNA): TGCGCCAGCAGTGAGTCTAGGGGGGTAGGCTCTGGGGCCAACGTCCTGACTTTC.

This clone was seen a handful of times. This chain connects TRBV28 to TRBJ1-1; the match to TRBD1 covers 9 bases. Germline V CDR1 and CDR2: MDHEN, SYDVKM. Unmatched junction bases numbered 5, after V lost 5 bases and J lost 4 bases. The CDR3 sequence is 14 residues long. CDR3 sequence (DNA): TGTGCCAGCAGTCTAGAGACAGGGGGCACTGAAGCTTTCTTT. Translated, it gives CASSLETGGTEAFF.

This clone was seen once. The same CDR3 arises from other DNA sequences in this sample as well. The V gene is TRBV5-1, the J gene TRBJ1-5; the D is unclear. The CDR3 consists of 14 residues. Germline CDR1 reads SGHRS; CDR2 reads YFSETQ. Trimming took off 0 bases at V and 4 bases at J, with 8 bases between the two ends. CDR3: CASSLEGRNQPQHF. The CDR3, as DNA: TGCGCCAGCAGCTTGGAGGGCAGAAATCAGCCCCAGCATTTT.

This clone has only a few counts. V usage is TRBV10-1 and J usage is TRBJ2-2; tentative D call: TRBD1 (6 bases). Germline V CDR1 and CDR2: WNHNN, SYGVQD (reference sequence). V was pared by 3 bases and J by 8 bases, with 16 bases between. This CDR3 comprises 15 residues. The CDR3 is CASSDGGQGVGELFF. In DNA, the CDR3 is TGCGCCAGCAGTGATGGGGGACAAGGTGTTGGGGAGCTGTTTTTT.

In this sample, this clone turned up once. This sequence joins TRBV28 and TRBJ2-5; 10 nucleotides line up with TRBD1. J was trimmed by 4 bases and V by 8 bases; bases with no gene match: 10. Germline V gives CDR1 MDHEN, CDR2 SYDVKM. This CDR3 has 15 residues. This CDR3 is CASQAGTGDAETQYF. As DNA, the CDR3 is TGTGCCAGCCAGGCCGGGACAGGGGATGCAGAGACCCAGTACTTC. Full variable domain (remainder filled in from reference TRBV28 and TRBJ2-5): DVKVTQSSRYLVKRTGEKVFLECVQDMDHENMFWYRQDPGLGLRLIYFSYDVKMKEKGDIPEGYSVSREKKERFSLILESASTNQTSMYLCASQAGTGDAETQYFGPGTRLLVL.

The V and J genes are TRBV10-1 and TRBJ1-4; tentative D call: TRBD1 (6 bases). Trimming removed 6 bases at V and 8 bases at J, with 25 bases between. The CDR3 is 17 residues long. Germline values: CDR1 WNHNN, CDR2 SYGVQD (reference sequence). The CDR3 here is CASRIGQLGLGGEKLFF. In DNA form, the CDR3 reads TGCGCCAGCAGGATCGGACAGTTGGGTTTGGGCGGAGAAAAACTGTTTTTT.

The chain employs TRBV18 and TRBJ1-2; unclear D gene. Per germline, CDR1 KGHSH and CDR2 LQKENI. V lost 1 base, J lost 3 bases, and 12 bases lay in between. CDR3 size: 15 residues. CDR3 coding DNA: TGTGCCAGCTCACCACTCGACGCATCCTACTATGGCTACACCTTC. It yields the protein CASSPLDASYYGYTF.

V and J are TRBV6-6 and TRBJ2-3, with 12 nucleotides matching TRBD1. This CDR3 spans 16 amino acids. Trimming at V came to 5 bases and at J to 5 bases, leaving 8 bases not matched to a gene. CDR1 MNHNY and CDR2 SVGAGI come from the germline V gene (reference sequence). CDR3 sequence: CASSKSGTGGQDTQYF. CDR3 coding DNA: TGTGCCAGCAGTAAATCCGGGACAGGGGGCCAAGATACGCAGTATTTT.

Worth noting for this clone: This specimen includes other DNA sequences encoding the same CDR3. The chain employs TRBV28 and TRBJ1-3; D unresolved. The CDR3 consists of 13 residues. CDR1 MDHEN and CDR2 SYDVKM come from the germline V gene. The V and J ends lost 6 bases and 4 bases respectively, with 10 bases between them. The CDR3 sequence is CASSLVSGNTIYF. DNA for the CDR3: TGTGCCAGCAGCCTTGTCTCAGGAAACACCATATATTTT.

This rearrangement joins TRBV11-2 to TRBJ2-7, with TRBD1 identical over 10 bases. The CDR3 length is 17 residues. Germline CDR1 and CDR2: SGHAT and FQNNGV. After removal of 4 bases from V and 2 bases from J, the junction contained 11 bases not matched to a gene. CDR3 DNA: TGTGCCAGCAGCTCACAACCCCGGGACAGGGGAGCCTACGAGCAGTACTTC. This gives the protein CASSSQPRDRGAYEQYF.

V and J are TRBV27 and TRBJ2-4, with 14 bases aligning to TRBD2. Germline V lookup: CDR1 MNHEY, CDR2 SMNVEV (reference sequence). J gave up 0 bases and V 5 bases, and 9 bases lay outside the gene matches. This CDR3 has 19 amino acids. CDR3 nucleotide sequence: TGTGCCAGCAGTACCGGACTAGCGGGAGGCCGCCTAGCCAAAAACATTCAGTACTTC. Translated: CASSTGLAGGRLAKNIQYF.

This chain joins TRBV5-5 and TRBJ2-7; 9 nucleotides agree with TRBD2. The germline V gene encodes CDR1 SGHKS and CDR2 YYEKEE (reference sequence). Trimming removed 0 bases from V and 2 bases from J; junction bases left unmatched: 3. The length of the CDR3 is 15 residues. This chain's CDR3 is CASSLGLAEAYEQYF. The CDR3 DNA reads as TGTGCCAGCAGCTTGGGACTAGCGGAGGCCTACGAGCAGTACTTC.

Written as DNA, the CDR3 is TGTGCCACCGCAGGGGTAGGGGTAATGGAAAAACTGTTTTTT. Translation gives CATAGVGVMEKLFF. The chain uses TRBV6-5 and TRBJ1-4; D possibly corresponds to TRBD1 (6 bases). Germline CDR1 and CDR2: MNHEY and SVGAGI. Trimming pared 10 bases from V and 8 bases from J, leaving 20 bases between. The CDR3 length is 14 residues.

This clone has only one observation. This chain links TRBV9 with TRBJ2-1; TRBD2 matches at 7 bases. Germline-derived CDR1 and CDR2 are SGDLS and YYNGEE. V dropped 4 bases and J dropped 8; count of bases not matched to a gene: 12. The CDR3 covers 15 residues. Written as DNA, the CDR3 is TGTGCCAGCAGCCCCTGGGAGCGGGACTCATATGAGCAGTTCTTC. Its translation: CASSPWERDSYEQFF.

The CDR3 region is CASTPRKGGRAYEQYF. CDR3 bases: TGTGCCAGCACCCCCCGGAAAGGCGGGAGGGCGTACGAGCAGTACTTC. The V and J genes are TRBV28 and TRBJ2-7; 9 nucleotides agree with TRBD2. Unmatched junction bases numbered 14, after V lost 7 bases and J lost 4 bases. Germline V CDR1 and CDR2: MDHEN, SYDVKM. This CDR3 has 16 amino acids.

The chain links TRBV7-9 to TRBJ1-5; no clear D. This CDR3 region has 16 residues. The V and J ends lost 1 base and 9 bases respectively, with 19 bases between them. Germline CDR1 is SEHNR and CDR2 is FQNEAQ (reference sequence). DNA for the CDR3: TGTGCCAGCAGCTTAGGTCTGGCAGGTGGTGACGGGCCCCAGCATTTT. Residues: CASSLGLAGGDGPQHF.

On this clone itself: The sample has other DNA sequences that encode this CDR3 too. This chain connects TRBV5-1 to TRBJ2-1; D gene unclear. The germline V and J ends were trimmed by 0 bases and 0 bases, with 4 bases remaining between them. The CDR3 spans 14 residues. Germline values: CDR1 SGHRS, CDR2 YFSETQ. CDR3 loop: CASSLGDSYNEQFF. DNA of the CDR3: TGCGCCAGCAGCTTGGGGGACTCCTACAATGAGCAGTTCTTC. The full variable domain, in which reference TRBV5-1 and TRBJ2-1 provide the parts outside the CDR3, is KAGVTQTPRYLIKTRGQQVTLSCSPISGHRSVSWYQQTPGQGLQFLFEYFSETQRNKGNFPGRFSGRQFSNSRSEMNVSTLELGDSALYLCASSLGDSYNEQFFGPGTRLTVL.